The 29 T cell receptor beta chains presented below share a single source sample, sequenced in a study of T-cell memory formation after mild COVID-19. From the 5' RACE reads, TCRdb called clonotypes with MiXCR, one entry per CDR3 protein. The sample consists of 250,000 to 300,000 distinct CDR3 sequences, roughly 16% of them appearing once. The sample taken for sequencing was PBMCs or a T cell subset sorted from them (not recorded which). These receptors were collected from a man in his late teens or twenties who had mild COVID-19 (a few samples of this study predate the infection). Cell type and time point are not known.

CDR3: CASSRTGRGGRNEQFF. In DNA, the CDR3 is TGTGCCAGCAGCCGGACAGGGAGGGGGGGCAGGAATGAGCAGTTCTTC. This rearrangement joins TRBV6-5 to TRBJ2-1; D possibly corresponds to TRBD1 (8 bases). This CDR3 spans 16 amino acids. V shed 6 bases and J shed 7 bases, with 22 bases lying between them. The germline gives CDR1 MNHEY, CDR2 SVGAGI.

The chain employs TRBV7-3 and TRBJ2-5; 8 bases match TRBD2. V trimming: 4 bases; J trimming: 5 bases; junction bases outside the gene matches: 12. The CDR3 is 16 amino acids. From germline, CDR1 is SGHTA and CDR2 FQGTGA. The CDR3 sequence: CASSSFYGGGSETQYF. CDR3 DNA: TGTGCCAGCAGCTCCTTCTACGGGGGGGGCTCTGAGACCCAGTACTTC. Combining the CDR3 with reference TRBV7-3 and TRBJ2-5 gives the whole variable domain GAGVSQTPSNKVTEKGKYVELRCDPISGHTALYWYRQSLGQGPEFLIYFQGTGAADDSGLPNDRFFAVRPEGSVSTLKIQRTERGDSAVYLCASSSFYGGGSETQYFGPGTRLLVL.

V and J are TRBV7-2 and TRBJ1-6, with D tentatively TRBD1 (6 bases). Germline V gives CDR1 SGHTA, CDR2 FQGNSA. V lost 0 bases, J lost 8 bases, and 14 bases lay in between. The CDR3 covers 16 residues. The CDR3 reads CASSLATGLRHSPLHF. The CDR3 DNA sequence: TGTGCCAGCAGCTTAGCCACAGGGCTTAGACATTCACCCCTCCACTTT.

The rearrangement uses TRBV19 and TRBJ2-7; possibly TRBD1 for D (6 bases). The CDR3 is made up of 14 amino acids. CDR1 LNHDA and CDR2 SQIVND come from the germline V gene (reference sequence). Trimming left V 5 bases short and J 5 bases short, with 16 bases between. The CDR3 DNA reads as TGTGCCAGTAGTCTCCCCGGGACAATCAACGAGCAGTACTTC. This codes for CASSLPGTINEQYF.

The V call is TRBV27, the J call TRBJ2-1, with 8 bases lining up with TRBD2. Germline CDR1 is MNHEY and CDR2 is SMNVEV (reference sequence). The CDR3 has 18 amino acids. V was pared by 5 bases and J by 9 bases, with 21 bases of the junction left unmatched. The CDR3 nucleotides are TGTGCCAGCAGTCCCTCCTCTGGATTGTCGGGGGGGCCAAGTGAGCAGTTCTTC. It is translated as CASSPSSGLSGGPSEQFF.

This clonotype was counted a few times. This sequence joins TRBV28 and TRBJ2-3; a possible D gene is TRBD1 (5 bases). Germline V CDR1 and CDR2: MDHEN, SYDVKM. The V end lost 2 bases, the J end lost 6 bases, and 12 bases lay between the germline ends. CDR3 length equals 14 residues. The CDR3 protein is CASSLPLTADTQYF. The CDR3 DNA reads TGTGCCAGCAGTTTACCCCTGACAGCGGATACGCAGTATTTT.

This clonotype was seen more than once but under ten times. The chain joins TRBV5-5 to TRBJ2-7; possibly TRBD1 for D (5 bases). The CDR3 is 14 residues long. The germline CDR1 and CDR2 sequences are SGHKS and YYEKEE (reference sequence). Trimming stripped 2 bases from V and 0 bases from J, with 9 bases between. In DNA, the CDR3 is TGTGCCAGCAGCTTCTTGACAGCCTCCTACGAGCAGTACTTC. Its translation: CASSFLTASYEQYF.

This clonotype came up a few times. CDR3 residues: CASSLDGPWDTEAFF. The CDR3 DNA follows: TGCGCCAGCAGCTTGGATGGCCCCTGGGACACTGAAGCTTTCTTT. The chain recombines TRBV5-1 with TRBJ1-1, with D uncertain. V was shortened by 0 bases and J by 3 bases, with 12 bases between the two germline ends. Germline V gives CDR1 SGHRS, CDR2 YFSETQ. This CDR3 region has 15 residues.

This rearrangement joins TRBV5-1 to TRBJ2-3; perhaps TRBD1 as D (6 bases). This CDR3 comprises 13 residues. The V end lost 1 base, the J end lost 6 bases, and 9 bases lay between the germline ends. Germline V gives CDR1 SGHRS, CDR2 YFSETQ. CDR3 region: CASSLYGQDTQYF. In nucleotides, the CDR3 is TGCGCCAGCAGCTTGTACGGACAGGATACGCAGTATTTT.

The sample holds one count of this clonotype. The J gene is TRBJ1-5, the V gene TRBV18; D not resolved. Germline V gene sequence: CDR1 KGHSH, CDR2 LQKENI. This CDR3 region has 15 residues. Trimming took 2 bases from V and 4 from J, leaving 12 bases between them. The CDR3 reads CASSPEAGSNQPQHF. CDR3 nucleotides: TGTGCCAGCTCACCAGAAGCCGGGAGTAATCAGCCCCAGCATTTT.

This chain links TRBV27 with TRBJ2-6; 9 bases match TRBD2. V lost 2 bases and J lost 4; bases outside the gene matches: 15. This CDR3 contains 20 residues. Germline assignment: CDR1 MNHEY and CDR2 SMNVEV (reference sequence). CDR3 coding DNA: TGTGCCAGCAGTTTAACCAGAACCGGGACTAGCCCGCCCGGGGCCAACGTCCTGACTTTC. Amino acid sequence: CASSLTRTGTSPPGANVLTF.

This clonotype was seen repeatedly, ten times or more. The V gene is TRBV6-2 or TRBV6-3, the J gene TRBJ2-5; 7 nucleotides agree with TRBD1. This CDR3 has 12 amino acids. The V segment lost 7 bases and the J segment 7 bases; nucleotides outside the gene matches: 6. Germline assignment: CDR1 MNHEY and CDR2 SVGEGT. CDR3 region: CASKRDSGTQYF. The CDR3 coding sequence is TGTGCCAGCAAACGGGACAGCGGGACCCAGTACTTC.

This clonotype has just a few counts. This sequence joins TRBV5-6 and TRBJ2-3; D could derive from TRBD1 or TRBD2 (5 bases each). V was trimmed by 6 bases and J by 0 bases, leaving 8 bases between them. This CDR3 spans 13 amino acids. The germline V gene encodes CDR1 SGHDT and CDR2 YYEEEE. CDR3 amino acids: CASNRDSTDTQYF. The CDR3 region has the DNA TGTGCCAGCAACCGGGACAGCACAGATACGCAGTATTTT.

The sample holds a few counts of this clonotype. The rearrangement uses TRBV6-5 and TRBJ2-3, with no clear D. CDR1 and CDR2 from the germline V gene are MNHEY and SVGAGI. V lost 0 bases and J 1 base, leaving 8 bases between the germline ends. The CDR3 loop spans 15 amino acids. CDR3 coding DNA: TGTGCCAGCAGTTACTCGAGCACTGGCACAGATACGCAGTATTTT. Protein: CASSYSSTGTDTQYF.

In this sample, this clonotype turned up many times. The rearrangement joins TRBV7-2 to TRBJ2-3; no definite D call. The CDR3 runs to 14 residues. V shed 5 bases and J shed 0 bases, with 9 bases lying between them. CDR1 SGHTA and CDR2 FQGNSA come from the germline V gene. CDR3 protein: CASSTYLSTDTQYF. The CDR3 DNA reads as TGTGCCAGCAGCACATACTTAAGCACAGATACGCAGTATTTT.

This chain uses TRBV4-1 with TRBJ1-2, with unresolved D. CDR1 and CDR2 (germline): MGHRA, YSYEKL. CDR3 length equals 14 residues. The V and J ends lost 0 bases and 9 bases respectively, with 14 bases between them. The CDR3 spells CASSQEALVRSYTF. DNA of the CDR3: TGCGCCAGCAGCCAAGAGGCACTGGTCCGGAGCTACACCTTC.

This clonotype was detected only a few times. J is TRBJ2-3 and V is TRBV7-9; TRBD1 or TRBD2 may be the D gene (5 bases each). Germline CDR1 SEHNR, CDR2 FQNEAQ (reference sequence). V shed 5 bases and J shed 7 bases, with 22 bases lying between them. The CDR3 consists of 16 residues. Here the CDR3 DNA reads TGTGCCAGCAGCCCGCCGCCGGGACGGCAACTACATACGCAGTATTTT. It codes for CASSPPPGRQLHTQYF.

This clonotype was detected a few times. This chain connects TRBV27 to TRBJ2-7, with 8 bases aligning to TRBD2. CDR1 and CDR2 from the germline V gene are MNHEY and SMNVEV (reference sequence). The V and J ends lost 2 bases and 0 bases, in that order; junction bases with no gene match: 3. The CDR3 consists of 15 residues. CDR3 protein: CASSLSSGDSYEQYV. CDR3 bases: TGTGCCAGCAGTTTAAGTAGCGGGGACTCCTACGAGCAGTACGTC.

V is TRBV19 and J is TRBJ2-1, with D possibly being TRBD1 or TRBD2 (6 bases each). Germline CDR1 reads LNHDA; CDR2 reads SQIVND (reference sequence). The CDR3 sequence is 15 residues long. V shed 5 bases and J shed 2 bases, with 13 bases lying between them. CDR3 region: CASSEEGDPYNEQFF. CDR3 sequence (DNA): TGTGCCAGTAGTGAGGAGGGGGACCCCTACAATGAGCAGTTCTTC.

This clonotype has a count of ten or more. The chain couples TRBV4-2 to TRBJ2-1; unclear D gene. The V gene lost 0 bases and the J gene lost 3 bases, with 12 bases spanning the gap. The CDR3 loop spans 16 amino acids. The V gene's germline CDR1 is LGHNA and CDR2 YNFKEQ. The DNA of the CDR3 is TGTGCCAGCAGCCAAGATCTGGGCAACCGCTACAATGAGCAGTTCTTC. Its protein product is CASSQDLGNRYNEQFF.

This chain connects TRBV12-3 or TRBV12-4 to TRBJ1-2, with 8 bases lining up with TRBD1. Germline trimming cut 6 bases from V and 4 bases from J; bases unmatched to any gene: 7. The CDR3 length is 14 residues. Here the CDR3 reads CASRAGQGGYGYTF. In nucleotides, the CDR3 is TGTGCCAGCAGAGCCGGACAGGGAGGCTATGGCTACACCTTC.

The gene calls are TRBV11-2 and TRBJ2-3, with a tentative D call TRBD1 (7 bases). The CDR3 has 14 amino acids. V gave up 5 bases and J gave up 5 bases, with 14 bases separating them. The germline V gene encodes CDR1 SGHAT and CDR2 FQNNGV. CDR3 protein: CASSGTGEVDTQYF. The CDR3 bases are TGTGCCAGCAGCGGAACAGGGGAGGTAGATACGCAGTATTTT.

This clonotype was seen ten or more times. The chain recombines TRBV7-9 with TRBJ2-1; no clear D. Trimming left V 3 bases short and J 9 bases short, with 21 bases between. The CDR3 runs to 16 residues. The germline gives CDR1 SEHNR, CDR2 FQNEAQ (reference sequence). Written as DNA, the CDR3 is TGTGCCAGCAGCTTCGGTAGCCCGGGCCGGTGGGGTGAGCAGTTCTTC. It specifies CASSFGSPGRWGEQFF.

This clonotype was picked up many times. The chain employs TRBV7-2 and TRBJ2-5, with D maybe TRBD2 (6 bases). The V end lost 5 bases, the J end lost 4 bases, and 11 bases lay between the germline ends. Germline V gives CDR1 SGHTA, CDR2 FQGNSA. CDR3 length equals 13 residues. The CDR3 reads CASSPRGGETQYF. CDR3 DNA: TGTGCCAGCAGCCCGAGGGGAGGAGAGACCCAGTACTTC.

At least ten counts were recorded for this clonotype. V and J are TRBV7-8 and TRBJ2-1, with 8 bases matching TRBD1. V shed 6 bases and J 8 bases; nucleotides not matched to a gene: 12. Germline assignment: CDR1 SGHVS and CDR2 FQNEAQ. The CDR3 spans 15 residues. CDR3 protein: CASRPARTGYHEQFF. In nucleotides, the CDR3 is TGTGCCAGCAGACCCGCCCGGACAGGGTATCATGAGCAGTTCTTC.

Only a few counts were recorded for this clonotype. This chain uses TRBV6-2 or TRBV6-3 with TRBJ2-7, with D perhaps assigned TRBD1 or TRBD2 (6 bases each). Germline V gene lookup returns CDR1 MNHEY and CDR2 SVGEGT. The CDR3 has 14 residues. Trimming cost V 5 bases and J 2 bases, with 13 bases left between them. The CDR3 nucleotides are TGTGCCAGCAGTCCTCGGGGGCGAACCTACGAGCAGTACTTC. Protein sequence: CASSPRGRTYEQYF.

V and J are TRBV24-1 and TRBJ2-2, with 11 nucleotides matching TRBD1. Germline loops: CDR1 KGHDR, CDR2 SFDVKD. Trimming took 3 bases from V and 3 from J; bases not matched to a gene: 8. This CDR3 has 18 amino acids. This CDR3 reads CATSDRDRGSRDTGELFF. The CDR3 region has the DNA TGTGCCACCAGTGATCGGGACAGGGGGAGCCGCGACACCGGGGAGCTGTTTTTT.

The rearrangement links TRBV18 to TRBJ2-4; 15 nucleotides match TRBD2. V gave up 6 bases and J gave up 0 bases; unmatched junction bases: 9. Looked up from germline, CDR1 is KGHSH and CDR2 is LQKENI. The CDR3 is 19 residues long. Here the CDR3 reads CASSPGLAGGPVAKNIQYF. The CDR3 DNA follows: TGTGCCAGCTCTCCTGGACTAGCGGGGGGGCCGGTAGCCAAAAACATTCAGTACTTC.

V is TRBV18 and J is TRBJ1-1; TRBD1 matches 7 bases. This CDR3 has 13 residues. V dropped 5 bases and J dropped 8; count of bases not matched to a gene: 8. The germline V gene has CDR1 KGHSH and CDR2 LQKENI. This chain's CDR3 is CASSADREGEAFF. In DNA form, the CDR3 reads TGTGCCAGCTCAGCAGACAGGGAGGGAGAAGCTTTCTTT.